Following are 4 T cell receptor beta chains from one sample sequenced in a study of CD8 T cells in Susac syndrome. Random hexamers served to reverse transcribe roughly 0.45 to 1 ug RNA. TCRdb independently ran MiXCR on the immunoSEQ multiplex PCR reads; one entry per CDR3 protein. The table lists about 150,000 distinct CDR3 sequences, roughly 95% of them singletons. Material: CD4+ T cells from PBMCs. Every receptor here comes from a human donor with multiple sclerosis.

This chain connects TRBV29-1 to TRBJ1-2; 8 bases are a match to TRBD1. The CDR3 contains 16 residues. Germline V gene data show CDR1 as SQVTM and CDR2 as ANQGSEA. Losses at the gene ends were 8 bases for V and 8 bases for J; bases not matched to a gene: 22. CDR3: CSSSRTGKILTDGYTF. In DNA form, the CDR3 reads TGCAGCTCTAGTCGGACAGGGAAGATATTGACGGACGGCTACACCTTC.

The chain links TRBV15 to TRBJ2-6, with 7 bases lining up with TRBD1. V gave up 3 bases and J gave up 3 bases; unmatched junction bases: 11. Per germline, CDR1 LNHNV and CDR2 YYDKDF (reference sequence). CDR3 length: 18 residues. CDR3 DNA sequence: TGTGCCACCAGCAGCCCGGGACAGCCGTTTAGTGGGGCCAACGTCCTGACTTTC. Residues: CATSSPGQPFSGANVLTF.

The rearrangement uses TRBV7-9 and TRBJ1-1; D remains ambiguous. Trimming removed 1 base from V and 9 bases from J, with 0 bases in between. Germline CDR1 is SEHNR and CDR2 is FQNEAQ (reference sequence). This CDR3 is built from 9 residues. The CDR3 sequence: CASSLEAFF. The CDR3 coding sequence is TGTGCCAGCAGCTTAGAAGCTTTCTTT.

V gene TRBV29-1 combines with J gene TRBJ2-3, with 12 positions matching TRBD1. The germline V gene encodes CDR1 SQVTM and CDR2 ANQGSEA. V shed 6 bases, J shed 6 bases, and the junction held 7 bases outside the gene matches. The CDR3 covers 14 residues. CDR3 sequence (DNA): TGCAGCGTAAAGGGGACAGGGGGCTTGGATACGCAGTATTTT. Protein sequence: CSVKGTGGLDTQYF.